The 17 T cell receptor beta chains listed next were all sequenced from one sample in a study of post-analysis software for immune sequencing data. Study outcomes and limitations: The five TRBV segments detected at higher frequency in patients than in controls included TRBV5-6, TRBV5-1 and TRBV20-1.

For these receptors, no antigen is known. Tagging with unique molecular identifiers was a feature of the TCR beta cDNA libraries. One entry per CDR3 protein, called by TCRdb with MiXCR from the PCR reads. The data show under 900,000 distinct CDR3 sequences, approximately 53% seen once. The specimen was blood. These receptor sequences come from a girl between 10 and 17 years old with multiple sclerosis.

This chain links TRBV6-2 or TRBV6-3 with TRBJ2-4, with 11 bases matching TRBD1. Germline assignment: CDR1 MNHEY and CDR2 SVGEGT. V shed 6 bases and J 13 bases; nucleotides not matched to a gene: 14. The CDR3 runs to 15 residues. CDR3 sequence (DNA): TGTGCCAGCAGCTCCATCGGGACAGGGGGATCTAAGCAGTACTTC. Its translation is CASSSIGTGGSKQYF.

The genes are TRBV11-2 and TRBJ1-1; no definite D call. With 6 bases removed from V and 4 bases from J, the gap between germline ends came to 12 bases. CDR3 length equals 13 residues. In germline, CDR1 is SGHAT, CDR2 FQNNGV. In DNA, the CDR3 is TGTGCCAGCAGGTCGGAGGAGGGCACTGAAGCTTTCTTT. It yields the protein CASRSEEGTEAFF. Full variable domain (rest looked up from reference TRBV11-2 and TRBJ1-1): EAGVAQSPRYKIIEKRQSVAFWCNPISGHATLYWYQQILGQGPKLLIQFQNNGVVDDSQLPKDRFSAERLKGVDSTLKIQPAKLEDSAVYLCASRSEEGTEAFFGQGTRLTVV.

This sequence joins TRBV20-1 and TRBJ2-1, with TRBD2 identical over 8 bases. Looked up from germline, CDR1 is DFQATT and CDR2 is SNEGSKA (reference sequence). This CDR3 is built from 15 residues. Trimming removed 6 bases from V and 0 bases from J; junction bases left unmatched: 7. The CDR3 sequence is CSADSGVSSYNEQFF. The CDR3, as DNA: TGCAGTGCAGATAGCGGGGTTAGCTCCTACAATGAGCAGTTCTTC.

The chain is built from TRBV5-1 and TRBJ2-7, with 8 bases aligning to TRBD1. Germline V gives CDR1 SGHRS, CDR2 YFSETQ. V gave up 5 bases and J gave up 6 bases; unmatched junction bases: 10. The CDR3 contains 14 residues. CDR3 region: CASSQSTGVAEQYF. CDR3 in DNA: TGCGCCAGCAGTCAATCGACAGGGGTCGCCGAGCAGTACTTC. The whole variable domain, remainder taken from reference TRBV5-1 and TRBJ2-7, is KAGVTQTPRYLIKTRGQQVTLSCSPISGHRSVSWYQQTPGQGLQFLFEYFSETQRNKGNFPGRFSGRQFSNSRSEMNVSTLELGDSALYLCASSQSTGVAEQYFGPGTRLTVT.

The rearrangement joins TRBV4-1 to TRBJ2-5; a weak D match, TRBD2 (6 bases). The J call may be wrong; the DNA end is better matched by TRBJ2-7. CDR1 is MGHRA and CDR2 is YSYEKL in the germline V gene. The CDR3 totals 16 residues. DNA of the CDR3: TGCGCCAGCAGCCAAAGCACCTCGGCACTAGCAAGCGAGCAGTACTTC. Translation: CASSQSTSALASEQYF.

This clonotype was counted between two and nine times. In nucleotides, the CDR3 is TGTGCCAGCAGTTACTCGACCAGGGGGCCCAACGAGCAGTACTTC. Protein sequence: CASSYSTRGPNEQYF. The chain is built from TRBV6-5 and TRBJ2-7; 8 bases are a match to TRBD1. CDR3 length equals 15 residues. After removal of 0 bases from V and 5 bases from J, the junction contained 6 bases not matched to a gene. The germline gives CDR1 MNHEY, CDR2 SVGAGI.

CDR3 nucleotide sequence: TGTGCCAGCACCCTAGGACTAGCAGGACCCAATGAGCAGTTCTTC. Protein sequence: CASTLGLAGPNEQFF. J is TRBJ2-1 and V is TRBV11-1; TRBD2 matches at 8 bases. Unmatched junction bases numbered 11, after V lost 7 bases and J lost 6 bases. The CDR3 has 15 amino acids. Germline V CDR1 and CDR2: SGHAT, FQDESV (reference sequence).

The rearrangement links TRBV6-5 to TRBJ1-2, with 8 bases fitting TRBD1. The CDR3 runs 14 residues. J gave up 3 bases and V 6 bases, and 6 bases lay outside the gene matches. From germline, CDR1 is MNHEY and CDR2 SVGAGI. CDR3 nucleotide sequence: TGTGCCAGCAGCCCAGGGGGCATGGACTATGGCTACACCTTC. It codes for CASSPGGMDYGYTF.

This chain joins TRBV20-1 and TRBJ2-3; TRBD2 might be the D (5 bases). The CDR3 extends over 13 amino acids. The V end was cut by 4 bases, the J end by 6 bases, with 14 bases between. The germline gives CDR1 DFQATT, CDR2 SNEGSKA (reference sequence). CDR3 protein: CSAIPGVDDTQYF. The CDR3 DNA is TGCAGTGCTATCCCCGGGGTCGACGATACGCAGTATTTT.

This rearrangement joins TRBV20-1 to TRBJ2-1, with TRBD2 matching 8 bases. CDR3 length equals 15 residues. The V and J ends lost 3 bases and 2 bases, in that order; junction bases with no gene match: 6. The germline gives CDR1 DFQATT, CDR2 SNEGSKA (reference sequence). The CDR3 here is CSASPLSGTYNEQFF. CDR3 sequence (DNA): TGCAGTGCTAGCCCCCTTAGCGGGACCTACAATGAGCAGTTCTTC.

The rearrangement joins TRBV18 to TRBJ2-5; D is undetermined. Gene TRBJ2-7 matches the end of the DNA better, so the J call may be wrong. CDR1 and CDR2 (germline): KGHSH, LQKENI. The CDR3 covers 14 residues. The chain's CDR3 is CASRAPSGLYEQYF. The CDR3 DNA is TGTGCCAGCCGGGCCCCCTCGGGTCTATACGAGCAGTACTTC.

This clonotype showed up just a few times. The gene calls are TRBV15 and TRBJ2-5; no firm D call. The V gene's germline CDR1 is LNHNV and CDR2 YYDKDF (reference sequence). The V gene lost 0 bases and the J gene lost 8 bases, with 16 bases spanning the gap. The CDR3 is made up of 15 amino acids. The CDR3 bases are TGTGCCACCAGCAGAGATCGCCAGGCGCCCGGAACCCAGTACTTC. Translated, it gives CATSRDRQAPGTQYF.

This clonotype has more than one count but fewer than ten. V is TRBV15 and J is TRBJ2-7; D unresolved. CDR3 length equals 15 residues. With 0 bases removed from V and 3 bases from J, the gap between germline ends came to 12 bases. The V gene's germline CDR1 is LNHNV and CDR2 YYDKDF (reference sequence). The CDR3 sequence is CATSRDKVRFYEQYF. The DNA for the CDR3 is TGTGCCACCAGCAGAGATAAGGTCAGGTTCTACGAGCAGTACTTC.

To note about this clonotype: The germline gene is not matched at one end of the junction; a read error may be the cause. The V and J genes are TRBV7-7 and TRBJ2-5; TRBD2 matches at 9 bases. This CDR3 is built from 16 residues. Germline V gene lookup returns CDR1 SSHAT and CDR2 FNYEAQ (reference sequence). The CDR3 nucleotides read TGTGCTAGCAGCTTAGGACTAGCGTACGCCCAAGAGACCCAGTACTTC. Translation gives CASSLGLAYAQETQYF.

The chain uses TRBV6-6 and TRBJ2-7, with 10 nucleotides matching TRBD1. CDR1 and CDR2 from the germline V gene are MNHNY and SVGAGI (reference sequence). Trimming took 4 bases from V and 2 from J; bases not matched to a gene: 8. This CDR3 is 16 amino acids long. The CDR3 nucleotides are TGTGCCAGCAGTTCCCAACCCGGACAGGGGGCCTACGAGCAGTACTTC. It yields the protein CASSSQPGQGAYEQYF.

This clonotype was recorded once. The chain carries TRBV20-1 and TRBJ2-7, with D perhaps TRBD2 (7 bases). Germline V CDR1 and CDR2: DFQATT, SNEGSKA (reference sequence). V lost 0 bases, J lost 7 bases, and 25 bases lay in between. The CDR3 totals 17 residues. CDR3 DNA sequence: TGCAGTGCTAGAGAACGGCGGCGGAGTGGGGGGGCCTTTGAGCAGTACTTC. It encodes CSARERRRSGGAFEQYF.

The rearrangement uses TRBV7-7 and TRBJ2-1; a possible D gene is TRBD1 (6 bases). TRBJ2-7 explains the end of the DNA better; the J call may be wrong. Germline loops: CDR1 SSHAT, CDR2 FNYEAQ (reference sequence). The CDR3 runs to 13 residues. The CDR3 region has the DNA TGTGCCAGCAGCTTGGCAGGGGACAATGAGCAGTACTTC. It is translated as CASSLAGDNEQYF.